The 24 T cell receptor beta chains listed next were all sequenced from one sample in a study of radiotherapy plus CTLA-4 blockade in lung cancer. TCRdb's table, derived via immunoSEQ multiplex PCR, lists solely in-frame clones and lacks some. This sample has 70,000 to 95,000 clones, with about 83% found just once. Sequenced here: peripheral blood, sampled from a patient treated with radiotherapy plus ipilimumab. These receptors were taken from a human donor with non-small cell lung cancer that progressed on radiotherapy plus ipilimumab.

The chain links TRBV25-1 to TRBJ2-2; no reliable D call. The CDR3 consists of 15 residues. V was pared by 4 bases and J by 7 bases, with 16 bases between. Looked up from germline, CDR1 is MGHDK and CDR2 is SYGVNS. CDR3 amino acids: CASSGPALWGGELFF. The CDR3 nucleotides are TGTGCCAGCAGTGGGCCGGCCCTCTGGGGCGGGGAGCTGTTTTTT.

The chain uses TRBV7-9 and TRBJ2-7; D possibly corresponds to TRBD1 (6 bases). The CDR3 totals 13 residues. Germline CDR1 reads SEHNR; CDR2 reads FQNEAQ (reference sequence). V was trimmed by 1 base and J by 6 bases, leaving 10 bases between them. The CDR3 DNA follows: TGTGCCAGCAGCTTAGTATTCAGGGGCGAGCAGTACTTC. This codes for CASSLVFRGEQYF.

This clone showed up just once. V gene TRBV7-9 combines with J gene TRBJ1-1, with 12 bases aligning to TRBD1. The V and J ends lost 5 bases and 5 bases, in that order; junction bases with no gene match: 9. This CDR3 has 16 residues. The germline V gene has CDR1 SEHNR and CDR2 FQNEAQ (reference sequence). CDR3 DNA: TGTGCCAGCAGCCCCGGGACAGGGGGCCTGGGTACTGAAGCTTTCTTT. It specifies CASSPGTGGLGTEAFF.

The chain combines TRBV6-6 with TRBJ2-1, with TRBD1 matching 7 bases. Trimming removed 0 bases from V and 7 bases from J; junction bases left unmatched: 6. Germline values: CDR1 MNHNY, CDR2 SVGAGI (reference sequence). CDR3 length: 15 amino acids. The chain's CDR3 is CASSYSGGIMNEQFF. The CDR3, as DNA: TGTGCCAGCAGTTACTCAGGGGGCATCATGAATGAGCAGTTCTTC.

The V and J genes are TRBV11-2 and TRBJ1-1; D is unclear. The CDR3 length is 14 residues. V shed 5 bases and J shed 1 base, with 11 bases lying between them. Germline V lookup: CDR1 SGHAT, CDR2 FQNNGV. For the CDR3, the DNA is TGTGCCAGCAGCCCACACCCCTCGAACACTGAAGCTTTCTTT. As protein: CASSPHPSNTEAFF.

The CDR3 sequence: CASSLSSGTDTQYF. As DNA, the CDR3 is TGCGCCAGCAGCTTGAGTAGCGGCACAGATACGCAGTATTTT. The genes are TRBV5-1 and TRBJ2-3; TRBD2 might be the D (5 bases). CDR1 and CDR2 from the germline V gene are SGHRS and YFSETQ. The CDR3 consists of 14 residues. V was clipped by 1 base and J by 1 base, with 7 bases between them.

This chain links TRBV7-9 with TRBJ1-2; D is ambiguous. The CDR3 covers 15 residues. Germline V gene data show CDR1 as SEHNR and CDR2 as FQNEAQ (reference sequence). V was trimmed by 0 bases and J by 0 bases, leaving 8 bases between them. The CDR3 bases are TGTGCCAGCAGCTTAGCGCTCGGACCTAACTATGGCTACACCTTC. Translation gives CASSLALGPNYGYTF. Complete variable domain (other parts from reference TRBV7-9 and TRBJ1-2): DTGVSQNPRHKITKRGQNVTFRCDPISEHNRLYWYRQTLGQGPEFLTYFQNEAQLEKSRLLSDRFSAERPKGSFSTLEIQRTEQGDSAMYLCASSLALGPNYGYTFGSGTRLTVV.

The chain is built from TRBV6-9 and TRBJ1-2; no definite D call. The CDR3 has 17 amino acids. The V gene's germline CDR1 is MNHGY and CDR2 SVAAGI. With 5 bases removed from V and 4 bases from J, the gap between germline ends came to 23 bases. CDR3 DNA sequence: TGTGCCAGCAGTCGACGTATGTCTTACGGAAAGACCTATGGCTACACCTTC. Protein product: CASSRRMSYGKTYGYTF.

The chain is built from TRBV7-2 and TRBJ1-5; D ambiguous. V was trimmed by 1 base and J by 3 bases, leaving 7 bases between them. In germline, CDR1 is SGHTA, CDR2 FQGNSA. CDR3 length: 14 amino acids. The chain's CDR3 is CASSLGRNNQPQHF. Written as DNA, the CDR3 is TGTGCCAGCAGCTTAGGAAGGAACAATCAGCCCCAGCATTTT.

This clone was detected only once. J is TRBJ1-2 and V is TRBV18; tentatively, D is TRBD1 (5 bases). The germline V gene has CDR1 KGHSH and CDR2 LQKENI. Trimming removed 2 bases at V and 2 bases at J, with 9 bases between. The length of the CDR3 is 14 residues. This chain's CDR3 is CASSPGRDNYGYTF. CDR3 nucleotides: TGTGCCAGCTCACCAGGGCGGGACAACTATGGCTACACCTTC.

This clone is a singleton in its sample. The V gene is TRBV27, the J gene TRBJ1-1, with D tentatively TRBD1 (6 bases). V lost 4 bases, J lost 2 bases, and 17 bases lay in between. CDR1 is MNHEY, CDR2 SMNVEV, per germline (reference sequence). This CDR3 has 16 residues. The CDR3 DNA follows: TGTGCCAGCAGTTCAGGGGCTTACAGGATTAACACTGAAGCTTTCTTT. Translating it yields CASSSGAYRINTEAFF.

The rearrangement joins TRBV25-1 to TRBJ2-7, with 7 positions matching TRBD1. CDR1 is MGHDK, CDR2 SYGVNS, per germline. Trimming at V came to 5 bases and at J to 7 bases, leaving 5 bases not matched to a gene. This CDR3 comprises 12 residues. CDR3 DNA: TGTGCCAGCAGTCTGAACAGGGGTGAGCAGTACTTC. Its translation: CASSLNRGEQYF.

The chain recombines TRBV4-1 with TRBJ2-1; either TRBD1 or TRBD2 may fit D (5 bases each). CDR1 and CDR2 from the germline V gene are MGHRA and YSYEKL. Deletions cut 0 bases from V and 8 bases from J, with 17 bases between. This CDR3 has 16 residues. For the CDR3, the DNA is TGCGCCAGCAGCCAAGAGGCCCCGGGACGGCGGGATGAGCAGTTCTTC. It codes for CASSQEAPGRRDEQFF.

The DNA of the CDR3 is TGTGCCAGCAGTCTCCGCGAGGGGGCCCGCCACGAGCAGTACTTC. As protein: CASSLREGARHEQYF. The rearrangement joins TRBV6-4 to TRBJ2-7; 7 bases match TRBD1. With 5 bases clipped from V and 5 bases from J, the junction kept 12 bases outside the gene matches. This CDR3 has 15 amino acids. Looked up from germline, CDR1 is MRHNA and CDR2 is SNTAGT.

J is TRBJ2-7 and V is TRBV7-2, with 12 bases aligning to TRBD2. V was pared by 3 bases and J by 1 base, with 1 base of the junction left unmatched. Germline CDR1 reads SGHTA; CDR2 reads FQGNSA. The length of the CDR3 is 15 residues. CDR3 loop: CASSLTSGGSYEQYF. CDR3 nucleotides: TGTGCCAGCAGCTTGACTAGCGGGGGTTCCTACGAGCAGTACTTC.

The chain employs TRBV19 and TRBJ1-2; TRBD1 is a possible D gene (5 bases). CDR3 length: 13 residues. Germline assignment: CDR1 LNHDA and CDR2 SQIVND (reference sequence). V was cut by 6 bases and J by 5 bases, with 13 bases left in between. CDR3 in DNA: TGTGCCAGTAGCTTACCGGGGGGATATGGCTACACCTTC. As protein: CASSLPGGYGYTF. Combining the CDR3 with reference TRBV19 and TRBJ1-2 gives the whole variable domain DGGITQSPKYLFRKEGQNVTLSCEQNLNHDAMYWYRQDPGQGLRLIYYSQIVNDFQKGDIAEGYSVSREKKESFPLTVTSAQKNPTAFYLCASSLPGGYGYTFGSGTRLTVV.

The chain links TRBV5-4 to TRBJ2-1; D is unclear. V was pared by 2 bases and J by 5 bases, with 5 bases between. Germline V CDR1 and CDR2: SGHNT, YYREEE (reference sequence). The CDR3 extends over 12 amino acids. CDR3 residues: CASSFWDNEQFF. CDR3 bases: TGTGCCAGCAGCTTTTGGGACAATGAGCAGTTCTTC.

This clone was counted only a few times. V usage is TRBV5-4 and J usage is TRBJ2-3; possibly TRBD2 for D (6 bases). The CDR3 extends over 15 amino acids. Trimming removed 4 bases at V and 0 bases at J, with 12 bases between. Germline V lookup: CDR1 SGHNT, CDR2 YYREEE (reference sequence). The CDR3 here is CASSRGLTSTDTQYF. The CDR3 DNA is TGTGCCAGCAGCCGGGGACTGACTAGCACAGATACGCAGTATTTT.

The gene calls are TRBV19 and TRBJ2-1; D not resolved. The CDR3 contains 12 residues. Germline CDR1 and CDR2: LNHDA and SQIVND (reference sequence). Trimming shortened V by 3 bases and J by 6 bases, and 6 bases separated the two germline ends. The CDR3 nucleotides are TGTGCCAGTAGTATCGGGTTCAATGAGCAGTTCTTC. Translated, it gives CASSIGFNEQFF.

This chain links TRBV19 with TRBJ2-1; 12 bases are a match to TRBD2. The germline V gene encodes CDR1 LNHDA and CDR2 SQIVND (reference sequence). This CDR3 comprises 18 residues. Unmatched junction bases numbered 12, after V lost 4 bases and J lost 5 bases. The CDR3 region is CASSRGSTLAGGNNEQFF. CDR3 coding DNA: TGTGCCAGTAGTAGAGGGAGTACACTAGCGGGGGGCAACAATGAGCAGTTCTTC.

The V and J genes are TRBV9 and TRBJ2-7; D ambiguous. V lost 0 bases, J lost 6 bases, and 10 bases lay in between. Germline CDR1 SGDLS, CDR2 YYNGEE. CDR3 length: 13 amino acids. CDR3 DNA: TGTGCCAGCAGCGTAGCTACCGGTGGCGAGCAGTACTTC. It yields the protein CASSVATGGEQYF.

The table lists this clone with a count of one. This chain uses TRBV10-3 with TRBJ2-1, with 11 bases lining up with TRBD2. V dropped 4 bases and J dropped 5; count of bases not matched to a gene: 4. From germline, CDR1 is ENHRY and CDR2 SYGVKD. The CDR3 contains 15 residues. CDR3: CAISVGTSGHNEQFF. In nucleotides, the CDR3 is TGTGCCATCAGTGTGGGGACTAGCGGCCACAATGAGCAGTTCTTC.

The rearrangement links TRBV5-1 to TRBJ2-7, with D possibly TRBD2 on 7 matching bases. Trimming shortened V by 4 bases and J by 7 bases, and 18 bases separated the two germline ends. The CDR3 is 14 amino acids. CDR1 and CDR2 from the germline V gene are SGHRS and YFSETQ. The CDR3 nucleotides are TGCGCCAGCAGCCCTCGTGGGGGGGCGAAGGAGCAGTACTTC. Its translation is CASSPRGGAKEQYF. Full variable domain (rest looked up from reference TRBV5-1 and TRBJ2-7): KAGVTQTPRYLIKTRGQQVTLSCSPISGHRSVSWYQQTPGQGLQFLFEYFSETQRNKGNFPGRFSGRQFSNSRSEMNVSTLELGDSALYLCASSPRGGAKEQYFGPGTRLTVT.

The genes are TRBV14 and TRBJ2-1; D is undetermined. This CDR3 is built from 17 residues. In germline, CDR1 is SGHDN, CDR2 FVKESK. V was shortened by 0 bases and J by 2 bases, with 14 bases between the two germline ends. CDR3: CASSQDLRYGAYNEQFF. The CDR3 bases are TGTGCCAGCAGCCAAGATTTGCGCTACGGAGCCTACAATGAGCAGTTCTTC.